Reported below is one TCR beta chain. Its antigen is not known. Using immunoSEQ multiplex PCR, the repertoire was profiled, and TCRdb retains in-frame clones only, with some absent. The data hold roughly 35,000 clones, with less than 90% observed a single time. These data come from a study of T cell responses to AZD1222 COVID-19 vaccine. Study observations and caveats: Per reports, nearly half of all spike-specific TCRs target regions that are unmutated in variants.

The CDR3 has 15 amino acids. V shed 1 base and J 4 bases; nucleotides not matched to a gene: 5. Germline values: CDR1 SEHNR, CDR2 FQNEAQ (reference sequence). This TCR derives from an adult in good health. The sample was peripheral blood, taken on day 0 of AZD1222 vaccination. This chain connects TRBV7-9 to TRBJ2-5, with TRBD1 identical over 8 bases. The CDR3 DNA follows: TGTGCCAGCAGCTTAGGTACAGGGGGACGAGAGACCCAGTACTTC. Translating gives CASSLGTGGRETQYF.